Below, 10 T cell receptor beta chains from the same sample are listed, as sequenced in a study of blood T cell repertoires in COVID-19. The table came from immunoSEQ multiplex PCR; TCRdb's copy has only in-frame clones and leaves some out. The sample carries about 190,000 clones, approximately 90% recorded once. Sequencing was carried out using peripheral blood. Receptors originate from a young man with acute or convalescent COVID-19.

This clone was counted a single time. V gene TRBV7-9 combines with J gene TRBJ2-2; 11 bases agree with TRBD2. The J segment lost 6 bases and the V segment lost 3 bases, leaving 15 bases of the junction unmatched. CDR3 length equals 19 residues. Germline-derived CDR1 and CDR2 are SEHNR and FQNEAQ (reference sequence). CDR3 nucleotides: TGTGCCAGCAGCTTTCGTTATAGCGGGAGGGCCCGGGACCCCGGGGAGCTGTTTTTT. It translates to CASSFRYSGRARDPGELFF.

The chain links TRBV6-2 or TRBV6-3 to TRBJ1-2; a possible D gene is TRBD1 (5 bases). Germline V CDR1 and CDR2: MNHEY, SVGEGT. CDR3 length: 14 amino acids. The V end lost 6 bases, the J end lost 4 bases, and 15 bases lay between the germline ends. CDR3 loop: CASSLGGSTYGYTF. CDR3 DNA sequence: TGTGCCAGCAGCCTGGGGGGATCTACCTATGGCTACACCTTC.

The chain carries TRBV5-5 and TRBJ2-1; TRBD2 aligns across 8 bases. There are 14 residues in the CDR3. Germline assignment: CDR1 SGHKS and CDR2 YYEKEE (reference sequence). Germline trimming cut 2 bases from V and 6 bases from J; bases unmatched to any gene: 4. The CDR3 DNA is TGTGCCAGCAGCTTCCGACGGGAGGGCAATGAGCAGTTCTTC. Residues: CASSFRREGNEQFF.

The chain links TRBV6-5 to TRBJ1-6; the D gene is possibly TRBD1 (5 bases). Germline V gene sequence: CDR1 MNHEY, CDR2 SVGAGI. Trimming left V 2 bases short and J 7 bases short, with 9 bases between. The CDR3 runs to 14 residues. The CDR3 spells CASSYAGKNSPLHF. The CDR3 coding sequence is TGTGCCAGCAGTTACGCAGGGAAGAATTCACCCCTCCACTTT.

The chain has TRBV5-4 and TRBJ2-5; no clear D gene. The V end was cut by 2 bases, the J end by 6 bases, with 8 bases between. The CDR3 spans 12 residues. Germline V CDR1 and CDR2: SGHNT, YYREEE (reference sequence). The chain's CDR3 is CASSLTPQTQYF. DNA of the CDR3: TGTGCCAGCAGCTTAACACCTCAGACCCAGTACTTC.

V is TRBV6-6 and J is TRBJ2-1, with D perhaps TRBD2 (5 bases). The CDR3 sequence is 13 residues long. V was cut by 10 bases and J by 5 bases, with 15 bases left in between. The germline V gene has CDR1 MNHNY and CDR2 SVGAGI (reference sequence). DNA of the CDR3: TGTGCCACCTCTCCCGGGAACCACAATGAGCAGTTCTTC. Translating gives CATSPGNHNEQFF.

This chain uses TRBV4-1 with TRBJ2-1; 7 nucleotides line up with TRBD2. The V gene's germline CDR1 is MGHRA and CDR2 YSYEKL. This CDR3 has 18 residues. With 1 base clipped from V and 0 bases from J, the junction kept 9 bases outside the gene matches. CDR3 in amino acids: CASSQALHGGGSYNEQFF. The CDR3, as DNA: TGCGCCAGCAGCCAAGCACTCCATGGCGGGGGCTCCTACAATGAGCAGTTCTTC.

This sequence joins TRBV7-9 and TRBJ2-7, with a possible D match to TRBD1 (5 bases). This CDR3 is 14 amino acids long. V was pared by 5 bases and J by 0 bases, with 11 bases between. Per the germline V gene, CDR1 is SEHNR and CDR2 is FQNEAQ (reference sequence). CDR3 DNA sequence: TGTGCCAGCAGCCGGACACAGAGCTCCTACGAGCAGTACTTC. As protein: CASSRTQSSYEQYF. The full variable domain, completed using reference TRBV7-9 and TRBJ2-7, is DTGVSQNPRHKITKRGQNVTFRCDPISEHNRLYWYRQTLGQGPEFLTYFQNEAQLEKSRLLSDRFSAERPKGSFSTLEIQRTEQGDSAMYLCASSRTQSSYEQYFGPGTRLTVT.

CDR3 coding DNA: TGTGCCAGCAGCTACGGGGGGGCGCAAGCTTTCTTT. Protein product: CASSYGGAQAFF. The gene calls are TRBV5-6 and TRBJ1-1; D is perhaps TRBD1 (6 bases). Trimming removed 3 bases from V and 9 bases from J, with 12 bases in between. CDR1 and CDR2 (germline): SGHDT, YYEEEE. The CDR3 covers 12 residues.

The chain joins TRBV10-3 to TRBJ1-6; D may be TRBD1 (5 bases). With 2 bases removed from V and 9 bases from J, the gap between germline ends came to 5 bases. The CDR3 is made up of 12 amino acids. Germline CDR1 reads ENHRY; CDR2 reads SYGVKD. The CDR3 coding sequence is TGTGCCATCAGTGAGGGGGCTTCACCCCTCCACTTT. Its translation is CAISEGASPLHF.